Following are 8 T cell receptor beta chains from one sample sequenced in a study of regulatory T cells in long-lasting Graves disease. Time point indicated: persistent/refractory GD, antithyroid drugs over 5 years with positive TRAb. PBMC-extracted RNA yielded the TCR library. Researchers made TCR beta libraries by using iRepertoire HTBI primers and running Arm-PCR on CDR3 regions. TCRdb redid the calling of the multiplex PCR reads with MiXCR, one entry per CDR3 protein. Of about 310,000 distinct CDR3 sequences in the sample, more than 20% were seen once. Specimen: peripheral blood mononuclear cells (PBMCs), collected when the disease was refractory, from a patient treated with antithyroid drugs. The receptors shown here come from a female donor with Graves disease.

This clonotype occurred a few times. The chain uses TRBV28 and TRBJ2-2, with a possible D match to TRBD2 (5 bases). The V gene's germline CDR1 is MDHEN and CDR2 SYDVKM. Between the trimmed V and J ends, which lost 8 bases and 6 bases, there was a span of 16 bases. The CDR3 covers 14 residues. The CDR3 region is CASGLSRRAGELFF. The DNA of the CDR3 is TGTGCCAGCGGACTTAGCCGCCGCGCCGGGGAGCTGTTTTTT.

V and J are TRBV20-1 and TRBJ1-4; D gene unclear. The length of the CDR3 is 12 residues. Germline V gene data show CDR1 as DFQATT and CDR2 as SNEGSKA (reference sequence). Trimming removed 4 bases from V and 8 bases from J, with 11 bases in between. The CDR3 is CSATQGREKLFF. The DNA for the CDR3 is TGCAGTGCTACCCAAGGAAGGGAAAAACTGTTTTTT.

This chain connects TRBV27 to TRBJ1-6; no definite D call. Trimming shortened V by 0 bases and J by 5 bases, and 2 bases separated the two germline ends. This CDR3 comprises 13 residues. Germline CDR1 and CDR2: MNHEY and SMNVEV (reference sequence). CDR3 amino acids: CASSLSNNSPLHF. CDR3 nucleotides: TGTGCCAGCAGTTTATCGAATAATTCACCCCTCCACTTT.

This clonotype was recorded many times. The chain employs TRBV20-1 and TRBJ2-7; D remains unclear. V lost 6 bases, J lost 0 bases, and 9 bases lay in between. CDR1 and CDR2 (germline): DFQATT, SNEGSKA (reference sequence). This CDR3 contains 12 residues. The CDR3 protein is CSAQENSYEQYF. Written as DNA, the CDR3 is TGCAGTGCCCAGGAGAACTCCTACGAGCAGTACTTC.

This clonotype came up a few times. The chain recombines TRBV7-9 with TRBJ1-3; D is perhaps TRBD1 (6 bases). Germline values: CDR1 SEHNR, CDR2 FQNEAQ (reference sequence). The V end lost 5 bases, the J end lost 0 bases, and 17 bases lay between the germline ends. The CDR3 runs to 17 residues. CDR3 in DNA: TGTGCCAGCAGCCGAAACAGGGACACAGACTCTGGAAACACCATATATTTT. This codes for CASSRNRDTDSGNTIYF.

This clonotype was seen a handful of times. The chain uses TRBV6-5 and TRBJ1-3; D call uncertain. Per germline, CDR1 MNHEY and CDR2 SVGAGI. The CDR3 covers 14 residues. Trimming removed 2 bases from V and 0 bases from J, with 5 bases in between. This chain's CDR3 is CASSYENSGNTIYF. The CDR3 DNA follows: TGTGCCAGCAGTTACGAGAACTCTGGAAACACCATATATTTT.

This sequence joins TRBV5-1 and TRBJ2-2; D uncertain. CDR3 length equals 14 residues. Trimming pared 9 bases from V and 1 base from J, leaving 13 bases between. CDR1 is SGHRS, CDR2 YFSETQ, per germline. CDR3 amino acids: CATNPDRNTGELFF. The CDR3 DNA reads TGCGCCACCAACCCAGATCGGAACACCGGGGAGCTGTTTTTT.

The chain employs TRBV7-2 and TRBJ1-5; D remains ambiguous. Trimming removed 5 bases from V and 2 bases from J, with 13 bases in between. Germline V gives CDR1 SGHTA, CDR2 FQGNSA. This CDR3 is 15 amino acids long. The CDR3 sequence: CASSGDAGGNQPQHF. CDR3 in DNA: TGTGCCAGCAGCGGTGACGCAGGTGGCAATCAGCCCCAGCATTTT.